This passage covers 2 T cell receptor beta chains from one sample sequenced in a study of blood T cell repertoires in COVID-19. The protocol was immunoSEQ multiplex PCR, while the TCRdb copy is restricted to in-frame clones and leaves out a portion. The data contain some 240,000 clones, 84% of them singletons. The sample was peripheral blood. The origin of the receptors is a woman aged 40-49 years who had recovered from COVID-19.

V and J are TRBV29-1 and TRBJ1-1; 7 positions match TRBD1. After removal of 7 bases from V and 5 bases from J, the junction contained 16 bases not matched to a gene. Germline CDR1 reads SQVTM; CDR2 reads ANQGSEA. The CDR3 runs to 15 residues. The CDR3 reads CSAQGGRVESTEAFF. As DNA, the CDR3 is TGCAGCGCCCAAGGGGGCAGGGTTGAGTCGACTGAAGCTTTCTTT.

V is TRBV10-3 and J is TRBJ1-5; TRBD1 might be the D (5 bases). The V and J ends lost 10 bases and 0 bases respectively, with 16 bases between them. Germline-derived CDR1 and CDR2 are ENHRY and SYGVKD. The CDR3 runs to 15 residues. The CDR3 DNA reads as TGTGCCACCGGGTCAGGGCCCTATAGCAATCAGCCCCAGCATTTT. Its protein product is CATGSGPYSNQPQHF.